These 18 T cell receptor beta chains came from one sample sequenced in a study of molecular identifiers for immune sequencing clone quantification (dated by TCRdb to 2016 to 2019). Libraries were built with PCR. Sequenced on a NextSeq 500. The public sequencing data were trimmed at Q25 with fastp and processed into clonotypes with MiXCR by TCRdb, which kept only in-frame beta chains. Every distinct CDR3 protein forms one entry, paired with its most common genes and DNA. Counted in this sample were 97,000 or so distinct CDR3 sequences; 24% of them appeared once. Approximately 0.94% of the sample rests with the top ten. Source material: naive CD8+ T cells from blood, with Jurkat cell RNA spiked in. The sample's cell subset or site label, decoded: FACS-sorted CD8+CD4-CCR7+CD45RA+ naive T cells. Receptors were obtained from a human donor in good health. Some libraries in this study had Jurkat cell RNA spiked in.

The chain combines TRBV6-5 with TRBJ2-7; D is perhaps TRBD1 (6 bases). CDR3 size: 16 residues. The V end lost 6 bases, the J end lost 4 bases, and 22 bases lay between the germline ends. Germline V gene sequence: CDR1 MNHEY, CDR2 SVGAGI. CDR3 sequence reads: CASSPTLSGVGYEQYF. CDR3 DNA sequence: TGTGCCAGCAGCCCGACCCTATCAGGGGTAGGGTACGAGCAGTACTTC.

This clonotype has only a few counts. The CDR3 protein is CASKTGTRGSYEQYF. CDR3 coding DNA: TGCGCCAGCAAGACCGGGACTAGAGGCTCTTACGAGCAGTACTTC. The chain couples TRBV5-1 to TRBJ2-7; 8 bases match TRBD2. Germline trimming cut 6 bases from V and 4 bases from J; bases unmatched to any gene: 12. The V gene's germline CDR1 is SGHRS and CDR2 YFSETQ. This CDR3 spans 15 amino acids.

This clonotype was detected many times. The rearrangement links TRBV30 to TRBJ2-7, with TRBD2 matching over 12 bases. This CDR3 is 15 amino acids long. Germline values: CDR1 GTSNPN, CDR2 SVGIG (reference sequence). Losses at the gene ends were 0 bases for V and 3 bases for J; bases not matched to a gene: 3. The CDR3 DNA is TGTGCCTGGAGTGTACTAGCGGGGGGCGGCTACGAGCAGTACTTC. It is translated as CAWSVLAGGGYEQYF.

Many counts were recorded for this clonotype. J is TRBJ2-3 and V is TRBV5-5; 7 positions match TRBD1. The V gene end was trimmed by 4 bases and the J gene end by 2 bases; junction bases not matched to a gene: 7. This CDR3 comprises 15 residues. CDR1 and CDR2 from the germline V gene are SGHKS and YYEKEE (reference sequence). The CDR3 DNA is TGTGCCAGCAGCCCCCGACAGGGTTCCACAGATACGCAGTATTTT. It encodes CASSPRQGSTDTQYF.

The table lists this clonotype with many counts. V usage is TRBV5-1 and J usage is TRBJ2-7; 9 bases are a match to TRBD1. V shed 1 base and J 2 bases; nucleotides not matched to a gene: 4. The CDR3 spans 15 residues. Germline values: CDR1 SGHRS, CDR2 YFSETQ. Here the CDR3 reads CASSLWTGETYEQYF. The CDR3 region has the DNA TGCGCCAGCAGCTTGTGGACAGGGGAAACCTACGAGCAGTACTTC.

This clonotype was seen only a few times. A much larger clone lies one base from this, so it may be a read error. V and J are TRBV5-3 and TRBJ2-3; D is unresolved. TRBV5-3 has ORF status, its function being uncertain. Trimming stripped 8 bases from V and 3 bases from J, with 10 bases between. CDR3 length: 12 residues. DNA for the CDR3: TGTGCCAGCAGCGTCCGGACAGATACGCAGTATTTT. Protein product: CASSVRTDTQYF.

The genes are TRBV5-6 and TRBJ1-2; D might be TRBD1 (5 bases). Germline V lookup: CDR1 SGHDT, CDR2 YYEEEE. The CDR3 extends over 14 amino acids. V gave up 9 bases and J gave up 3 bases, with 18 bases separating them. CDR3 in DNA: TGTGCCACCAAGCGGTGGGGGTCTGACTATGGCTACACCTTC. As protein: CATKRWGSDYGYTF.

On this clonotype: A clone one base away is much larger, so this may be a read error. The chain joins TRBV28 to TRBJ1-1; D is uncertain. Germline V gene data show CDR1 as MDHEN and CDR2 as SYDVKM. Trimming stripped 5 bases from V and 11 bases from J, with 15 bases between. CDR3 size: 12 residues. The CDR3 is CASSHRSAGAFF. DNA of the CDR3: TGTGCCAGCAGTCACCGGTCTGCGGGGGCTTTCTTT.

In this sample, this clonotype turned up many times. The CDR3 DNA reads TGTGCCTGGACGGGGCCTACGAACACTGAAGCTTTCTTT. As protein: CAWTGPTNTEAFF. The gene calls are TRBV30 and TRBJ1-1, with a tentative D call TRBD1 (5 bases). V dropped 4 bases and J dropped 1 base, with 10 bases sitting between them. The CDR3 is 13 amino acids. CDR1 and CDR2 (germline): GTSNPN, SVGIG (reference sequence). Based on the CDR3 plus reference TRBV30 and TRBJ1-1, the full variable domain is SQTIHQWPATLVQPVGSPLSLECTVEGTSNPNLYWYRQAAGRGLQLLFYSVGIGQISSEVPQNLSASRPQDRQFILSSKKLLLSDSGFYLCAWTGPTNTEAFFGQGTRLTVV.

This clonotype was picked up many times. The chain combines TRBV30 with TRBJ2-1; 8 bases match TRBD1. The germline V gene has CDR1 GTSNPN and CDR2 SVGIG (reference sequence). The CDR3 is 15 residues long. V lost 3 bases, J lost 5 bases, and 9 bases stayed unmatched. The CDR3 reads CAWRIDRGGHNEQFF. CDR3 DNA: TGTGCCTGGAGGATCGACAGGGGCGGACACAATGAGCAGTTCTTC.

Many counts were recorded for this clonotype. The rearrangement links TRBV7-9 to TRBJ2-3, with no clear D. V lost 2 bases to trimming and J lost 2 bases, with 8 bases between them. CDR1 and CDR2 (germline): SEHNR, FQNEAQ (reference sequence). This CDR3 contains 14 residues. CDR3 in DNA: TGTGCCAGCAGCTTACTCGGAATCACAGATACGCAGTATTTT. It codes for CASSLLGITDTQYF.

This clonotype was seen only a few times. J is TRBJ2-7 and V is TRBV6-1; TRBD2 might be the D (6 bases). Trimming removed 3 bases at V and 0 bases at J, with 15 bases between. The CDR3 loop spans 16 amino acids. Germline CDR1 and CDR2: MNHNS and SASEGT. The CDR3 sequence is CASSDSSSAYSYEQYF. The CDR3 nucleotides read TGTGCCAGCAGTGATTCGTCTAGCGCCTACTCCTACGAGCAGTACTTC.

This clonotype was observed many times. The chain combines TRBV5-4 with TRBJ1-1; no clear D gene. Germline values: CDR1 SGHNT, CDR2 YYREEE (reference sequence). The CDR3 has 15 amino acids. V lost 4 bases, J lost 0 bases, and 13 bases lay in between. CDR3 sequence: CASSLGPLMNTEAFF. The CDR3 nucleotides read TGTGCCAGCAGCCTAGGACCCCTAATGAACACTGAAGCTTTCTTT.

This clonotype was observed a few times. This rearrangement joins TRBV24-1 to TRBJ2-3, with 10 positions matching TRBD1. The CDR3 covers 19 residues. The germline gives CDR1 KGHDR, CDR2 SFDVKD. V was pared by 0 bases and J by 6 bases, with 14 bases of the junction left unmatched. The CDR3 protein is CATSDLLISGQGRSDTQYF. CDR3 bases: TGTGCCACCAGTGATTTGCTTATTTCGGGACAGGGGCGCTCGGATACGCAGTATTTT.

This clonotype was detected many times. The V call is TRBV19, the J call TRBJ2-3; no firm D call. The CDR3 has 15 residues. Germline V gives CDR1 LNHDA, CDR2 SQIVND (reference sequence). The V gene lost 2 bases and the J gene lost 1 base, with 10 bases spanning the gap. The CDR3 bases are TGTGCCAGTAGTATACTCGGTACTGGCACAGATACGCAGTATTTT. It codes for CASSILGTGTDTQYF. The complete variable domain, with remaining parts taken from reference TRBV19 and TRBJ2-3, reads DGGITQSPKYLFRKEGQNVTLSCEQNLNHDAMYWYRQDPGQGLRLIYYSQIVNDFQKGDIAEGYSVSREKKESFPLTVTSAQKNPTAFYLCASSILGTGTDTQYFGPGTRLTVL.

This chain's CDR3 is CASSLSFSGKTDTQYF. DNA of the CDR3: TGTGCCAGCAGTTTATCGTTTAGCGGGAAGACAGATACGCAGTATTTT. The chain joins TRBV27 to TRBJ2-3; TRBD2 agrees at 8 bases. The V gene end was trimmed by 0 bases and the J gene end by 3 bases; junction bases not matched to a gene: 5. This CDR3 comprises 16 residues. The germline V gene has CDR1 MNHEY and CDR2 SMNVEV (reference sequence).

In its sample, this clonotype was seen many times. This rearrangement joins TRBV9 to TRBJ2-3, with 8 positions matching TRBD1. The germline gives CDR1 SGDLS, CDR2 YYNGEE. The junction had 7 bases not matched to a gene; V was cut back by 0 bases and J by 4 bases. The length of the CDR3 is 16 residues. CDR3 nucleotide sequence: TGTGCCAGCAGCGTAGAGGCCAGGGGGCTCGCAGATACGCAGTATTTT. It is translated as CASSVEARGLADTQYF.

This clonotype has a single count. A much larger clone differs from this one at a single base, so this may be a read error. The V gene is TRBV7-8, the J gene TRBJ2-7, with D tentatively TRBD1 (5 bases). Between the trimmed V and J ends, which lost 4 bases and 0 bases, there was a span of 10 bases. From germline, CDR1 is SGHVS and CDR2 FQNEAQ. This CDR3 is built from 14 residues. CDR3 sequence (DNA): TGTGCCAGCAGCTCGGCAGGGTGCTCCTACGAGCAGTACTTC. Translation: CASSSAGCSYEQYF.